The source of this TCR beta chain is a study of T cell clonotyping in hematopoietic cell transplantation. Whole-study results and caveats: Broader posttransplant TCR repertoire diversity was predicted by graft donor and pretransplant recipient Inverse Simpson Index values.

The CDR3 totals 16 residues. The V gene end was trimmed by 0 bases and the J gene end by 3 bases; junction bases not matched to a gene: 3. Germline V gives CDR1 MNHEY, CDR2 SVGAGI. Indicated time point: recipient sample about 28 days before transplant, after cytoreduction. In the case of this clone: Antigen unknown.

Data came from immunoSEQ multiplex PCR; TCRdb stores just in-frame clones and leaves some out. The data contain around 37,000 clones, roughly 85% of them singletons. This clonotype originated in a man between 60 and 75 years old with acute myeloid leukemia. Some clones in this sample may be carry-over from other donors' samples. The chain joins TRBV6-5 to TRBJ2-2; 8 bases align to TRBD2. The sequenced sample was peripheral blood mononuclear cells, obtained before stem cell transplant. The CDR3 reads CASSYSTSVDTGELFF. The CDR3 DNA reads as TGTGCCAGCAGTTACTCGACTAGCGTGGACACCGGGGAGCTGTTTTTT.